The 21 T cell receptor beta chains below were found in one sample sequenced in a study of blood T cells in healthy people across ages. A J-beta primer mix and a sample-barcoded 5' primer were used in a second PCR of about 7 to 12 cycles. From the 5' RACE reads, TCRdb called clonotypes with MiXCR, one entry per CDR3 protein. Altogether 700,000 to 850,000 distinct CDR3 sequences are present, 53% being singletons, with the ten largest covering roughly two fifths. The material sequenced was blood. These receptor sequences come from a man older than 75 in good health.

The gene calls are TRBV12-3 or TRBV12-4 and TRBJ1-1; no firm D call. Trimming took 6 bases from V and 1 from J, leaving 9 bases between them. The CDR3 contains 13 residues. The CDR3 DNA is TGTGCCAGCAGCCCCAACACGAACACTGAAGCTTTCTTT. Its translation: CASSPNTNTEAFF.

The rearrangement links TRBV24-1 to TRBJ2-5; D not resolved. The V gene lost 5 bases and the J gene lost 4 bases, with 10 bases spanning the gap. The CDR3 has 13 residues. Germline CDR1 reads KGHDR; CDR2 reads SFDVKD. As DNA, the CDR3 is TGTGCCACCAGTGGGGGTAGTGGAGAGACCCAGTACTTC. Translation gives CATSGGSGETQYF.

The chain employs TRBV7-2 and TRBJ1-6; D is ambiguous. V lost 4 bases, J lost 7 bases, and 11 bases lay in between. Per the germline V gene, CDR1 is SGHTA and CDR2 is FQGNSA. There are 14 residues in the CDR3. CDR3 region: CASSSGLINSPLHF. The CDR3 nucleotides are TGTGCCAGCAGCTCTGGACTGATAAATTCACCCCTCCACTTT.

The sample holds a few counts of this clonotype. The chain carries TRBV20-1 and TRBJ1-2, with D unclear. Trimming stripped 3 bases from V and 2 bases from J, with 10 bases between. CDR1 DFQATT and CDR2 SNEGSKA come from the germline V gene (reference sequence). The CDR3 runs to 13 residues. The CDR3 spells CSASINLNYGYTF. CDR3 coding DNA: TGCAGTGCTAGCATTAACTTGAACTATGGCTACACCTTC.

This clonotype was observed a handful of times. One end of the junction is discordant with germline, which a read error may explain. This chain uses TRBV18 with TRBJ1-5, with D tentatively TRBD1 (5 bases). This CDR3 spans 15 amino acids. Germline values: CDR1 KGHSH, CDR2 LQKENI. The CDR3: CASSPRGGRDQPQHF. CDR3 sequence (DNA): TGTGCCAGCTCCCCACGGGGCGGTAGAGATCAGCCCCAGCATTTT. Full variable domain (missing parts from reference TRBV18 and TRBJ1-5): NAGVMQNPRHLVRRRGQEARLRCSPMKGHSHVYWYRQLPEEGLKFMVYLQKENIIDESGMPKERFSAEFPKEGPSILRIQQVVRGDSAAYFCASSPRGGRDQPQHFGDGTRLSIL.

J is TRBJ2-5 and V is TRBV15; D is unresolved. The CDR3 contains 14 residues. Germline lookup yields CDR1 LNHNV and CDR2 YYDKDF (reference sequence). V dropped 0 bases and J dropped 5 bases, with 10 bases sitting between them. In nucleotides, the CDR3 is TGTGCCACCAGCAGAGACCCGCGATCGGAGACCCAGTACTTC. Translated, it gives CATSRDPRSETQYF.

This clonotype was detected only a few times. The V call is TRBV7-2, the J call TRBJ1-1; 8 bases line up with TRBD1. J lost 1 base, V lost 3 bases, and 1 base had no gene match. The germline V gene encodes CDR1 SGHTA and CDR2 FQGNSA. The CDR3 covers 14 residues. In nucleotides, the CDR3 is TGTGCCAGCAGCTTCGGACAGGGGAACACTGAAGCTTTCTTT. Translation: CASSFGQGNTEAFF.

This chain uses TRBV6-5 with TRBJ2-3; no clear D. The CDR3 has 14 residues. V lost 6 bases and J 14 bases, leaving 24 bases between the germline ends. Germline CDR1 is MNHEY and CDR2 is SVGAGI. The CDR3 here is CASSPVTQHRYAYF. As DNA, the CDR3 is TGTGCCAGCAGCCCCGTCACCCAACACAGATACGCGTATTTT.

V gene TRBV24-1 combines with J gene TRBJ2-1; D may match TRBD1 or TRBD2 (6 bases each). Germline CDR1 and CDR2: KGHDR and SFDVKD. The CDR3 consists of 14 residues. The germline V and J ends were trimmed by 0 bases and 7 bases, with 9 bases remaining between them. The CDR3 DNA reads as TGTGCCACCAGTGATTTGCGGGGGCAAAATGAGCAGTTCTTC. This gives the protein CATSDLRGQNEQFF.

The chain combines TRBV29-1 with TRBJ2-1; D is perhaps TRBD1 or TRBD2 (6 bases each). The V and J ends lost 5 bases and 13 bases respectively, with 24 bases between them. Germline lookup yields CDR1 SQVTM and CDR2 ANQGSEA. CDR3 length: 14 amino acids. The CDR3 DNA is TGCAGCGTTCCCGGACAGCCTGGAGGGGAGACCCAGTTCTTC. Residues: CSVPGQPGGETQFF.

This clonotype was seen more than once but under ten times. This chain connects TRBV29-1 to TRBJ1-1; D gene unclear. V lost 4 bases and J lost 8, with 11 bases in between. CDR3 length: 11 amino acids. Germline CDR1 and CDR2: SQVTM and ANQGSEA. CDR3 DNA: TGCAGCGTTGTATCAGGACGAGAAGCTTTCTTT. Protein sequence: CSVVSGREAFF.

The genes are TRBV29-1 and TRBJ2-5; 10 bases line up with TRBD2. This CDR3 has 14 residues. J lost 1 base, V lost 7 bases, and 6 bases had no gene match. Germline CDR1 is SQVTM and CDR2 is ANQGSEA. CDR3 in DNA: TGCAGCGCACCGGGACTAGCGTTCCAAGAGACCCAGTACTTC. Its translation: CSAPGLAFQETQYF.

This clonotype was detected a few times. The chain carries TRBV19 and TRBJ1-6; D is uncertain. V shed 2 bases and J shed 5 bases, with 13 bases lying between them. This CDR3 has 16 amino acids. CDR1 LNHDA and CDR2 SQIVND come from the germline V gene (reference sequence). CDR3 sequence (DNA): TGTGCCAGTAGTATATTGGGGATCCCCGATAATTCACCCCTCCACTTT. Translation: CASSILGIPDNSPLHF.

The chain combines TRBV12-3 or TRBV12-4 with TRBJ1-5; no reliable D call. The CDR3 spans 12 residues. Deletions cut 3 bases from V and 9 bases from J, with 9 bases between. This CDR3 reads CASSLPPGPQHF. In DNA form, the CDR3 reads TGTGCCAGCAGTTTGCCCCCGGGGCCCCAGCATTTT.

The genes are TRBV6-4 and TRBJ2-3; TRBD2 aligns across 11 bases. V was clipped by 2 bases and J by 6 bases; unmatched bases: 4. This CDR3 is built from 15 residues. The V gene's germline CDR1 is MRHNA and CDR2 SNTAGT. CDR3 region: CASSDGTSGPDTQYF. CDR3 bases: TGTGCCAGCAGTGACGGGACTAGCGGCCCCGATACGCAGTATTTT.

This clonotype has just a few counts. The chain links TRBV10-3 to TRBJ2-5, with 7 bases fitting TRBD1. With V trimmed by 3 bases and J by 11 bases, 6 bases remained unmatched. The CDR3 totals 12 residues. Per the germline V gene, CDR1 is ENHRY and CDR2 is SYGVKD. In nucleotides, the CDR3 is TGTGCCATCAGTGATACAGGGGAGAGGCAGTACTTC. This encodes CAISDTGERQYF.

The chain combines TRBV12-3 or TRBV12-4 with TRBJ2-1; D possibly corresponds to TRBD1 (6 bases). V was cut by 5 bases and J by 2 bases, with 13 bases left in between. This CDR3 has 15 residues. CDR3 nucleotides: TGTGCCAGCAGTCTCCGGGACAATACCTACAATGAGCAGTTCTTC. It is translated as CASSLRDNTYNEQFF.

The J gene is TRBJ2-3, the V gene TRBV3-1; maybe TRBD2 (5 bases). V lost 4 bases and J 5 bases, leaving 13 bases between the germline ends. The CDR3 covers 14 residues. Looked up from germline, CDR1 is LGHDT and CDR2 is YNNKEL (reference sequence). The CDR3 sequence: CASSPPAVEDTQYF. The DNA for the CDR3 is TGTGCCAGCAGCCCCCCAGCGGTCGAAGATACGCAGTATTTT.

The genes are TRBV5-1 and TRBJ2-7, with 7 bases lining up with TRBD1. The germline V gene has CDR1 SGHRS and CDR2 YFSETQ. The ends lost 3 bases at V and 5 bases at J; junction bases unmatched: 5. The CDR3 has 13 amino acids. As DNA, the CDR3 is TGCGCCAGCAGCTGGGACAGCACCCACGAGCAGTACTTC. This gives the protein CASSWDSTHEQYF.

This clonotype was detected only a few times. J is TRBJ2-4 and V is TRBV6-2 or TRBV6-3; TRBD2 agrees at 13 bases. CDR3 length equals 16 residues. The trim removed 2 bases at V and 6 bases at J, leaving 4 bases unmatched. Germline CDR1 and CDR2: MNHEY and SVGEGT. The DNA for the CDR3 is TGTGCCAGCAGTTACGGGACTAGCGGGAATGGAAACATTCAGTACTTC. Protein sequence: CASSYGTSGNGNIQYF.

V is TRBV28 and J is TRBJ2-7; D is ambiguous. Germline CDR1 is MDHEN and CDR2 is SYDVKM. The V and J ends lost 6 bases and 3 bases respectively, with 6 bases between them. The CDR3 has 11 residues. The CDR3 is CASRDVYEQYF. The DNA of the CDR3 is TGTGCCAGCAGGGACGTCTACGAGCAGTACTTC.